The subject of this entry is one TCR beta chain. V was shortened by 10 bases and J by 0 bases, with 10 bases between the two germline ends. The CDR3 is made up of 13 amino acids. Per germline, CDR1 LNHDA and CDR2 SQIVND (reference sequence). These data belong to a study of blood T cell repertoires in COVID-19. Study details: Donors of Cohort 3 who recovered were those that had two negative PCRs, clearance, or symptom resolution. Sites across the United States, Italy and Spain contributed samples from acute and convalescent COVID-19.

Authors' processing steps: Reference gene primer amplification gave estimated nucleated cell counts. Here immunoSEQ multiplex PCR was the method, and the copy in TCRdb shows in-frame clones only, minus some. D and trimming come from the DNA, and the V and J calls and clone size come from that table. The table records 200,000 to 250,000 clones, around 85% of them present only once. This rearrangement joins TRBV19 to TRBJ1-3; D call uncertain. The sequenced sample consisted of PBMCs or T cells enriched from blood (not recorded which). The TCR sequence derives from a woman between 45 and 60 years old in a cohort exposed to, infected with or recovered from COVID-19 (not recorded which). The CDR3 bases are TGTGCCACCGAGGATATCTCTGGAAACACCATATATTTT. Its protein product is CATEDISGNTIYF.